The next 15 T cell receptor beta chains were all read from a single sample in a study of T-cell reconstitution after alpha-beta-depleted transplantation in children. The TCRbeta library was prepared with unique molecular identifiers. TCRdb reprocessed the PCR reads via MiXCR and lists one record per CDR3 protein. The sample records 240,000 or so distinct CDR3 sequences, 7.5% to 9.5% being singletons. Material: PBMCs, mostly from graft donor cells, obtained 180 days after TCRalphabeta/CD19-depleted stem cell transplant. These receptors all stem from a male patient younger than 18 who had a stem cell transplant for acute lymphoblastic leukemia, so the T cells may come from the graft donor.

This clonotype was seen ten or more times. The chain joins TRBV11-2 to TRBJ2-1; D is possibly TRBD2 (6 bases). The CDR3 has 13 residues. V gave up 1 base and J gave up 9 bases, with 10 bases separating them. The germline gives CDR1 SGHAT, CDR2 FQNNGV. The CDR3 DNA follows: TGTGCCAGCAGCTTAGTCCAGCGGGCTGAGCAGTTCTTC. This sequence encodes CASSLVQRAEQFF.

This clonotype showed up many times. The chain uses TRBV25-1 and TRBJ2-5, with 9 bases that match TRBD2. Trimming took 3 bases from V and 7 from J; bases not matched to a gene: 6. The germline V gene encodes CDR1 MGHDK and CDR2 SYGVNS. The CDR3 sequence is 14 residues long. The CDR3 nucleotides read TGTGCCAGCAGTGACCTAGCAGCGGGGGGGACCCAGTACTTC. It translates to CASSDLAAGGTQYF.

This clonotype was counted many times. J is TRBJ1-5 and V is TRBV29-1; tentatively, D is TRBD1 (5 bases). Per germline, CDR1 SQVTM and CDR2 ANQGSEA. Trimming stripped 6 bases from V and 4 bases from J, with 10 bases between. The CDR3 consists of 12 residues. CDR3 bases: TGCAGCGTCGCGAACAGGAATCAGCCCCAGCATTTT. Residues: CSVANRNQPQHF.

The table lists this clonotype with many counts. CDR3 sequence: CAGWTGGKNTEAFF. The CDR3 nucleotides read TGCGCCGGATGGACAGGGGGAAAGAACACTGAAGCTTTCTTT. This chain links TRBV10-2 with TRBJ1-1; 10 nucleotides agree with TRBD1. Germline V CDR1 and CDR2: WSHSY, SAAADI. Trimming cost V 11 bases and J 1 base; bases outside gene matches: 7. The CDR3 is made up of 14 amino acids.

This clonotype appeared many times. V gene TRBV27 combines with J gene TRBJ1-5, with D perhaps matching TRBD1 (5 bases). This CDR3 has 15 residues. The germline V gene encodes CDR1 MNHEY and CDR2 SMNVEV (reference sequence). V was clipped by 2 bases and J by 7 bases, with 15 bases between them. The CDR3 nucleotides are TGTGCCAGCAGTTTAGGCGGGGGAGCAGGGCAGCCCCAGCATTTT. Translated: CASSLGGGAGQPQHF.

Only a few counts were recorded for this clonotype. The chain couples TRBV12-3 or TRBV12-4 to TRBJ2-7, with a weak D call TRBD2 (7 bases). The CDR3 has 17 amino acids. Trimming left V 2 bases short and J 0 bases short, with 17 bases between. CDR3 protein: CASSLQRGGGSSYEQYF. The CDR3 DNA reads TGTGCCAGCAGTTTACAGCGAGGGGGAGGGAGCTCCTACGAGCAGTACTTC.

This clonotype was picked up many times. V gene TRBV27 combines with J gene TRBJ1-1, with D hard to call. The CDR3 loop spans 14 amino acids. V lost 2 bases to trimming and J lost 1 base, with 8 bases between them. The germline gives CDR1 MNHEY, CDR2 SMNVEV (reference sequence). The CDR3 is CASSLVRTNTEAFF. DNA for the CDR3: TGTGCCAGCAGTTTAGTCAGGACGAACACTGAAGCTTTCTTT.

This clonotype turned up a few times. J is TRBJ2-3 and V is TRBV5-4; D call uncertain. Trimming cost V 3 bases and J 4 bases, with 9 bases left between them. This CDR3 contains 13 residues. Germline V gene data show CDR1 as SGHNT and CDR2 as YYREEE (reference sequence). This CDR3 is CASSYPKADTQYF. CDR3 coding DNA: TGTGCCAGCAGCTACCCAAAGGCAGATACGCAGTATTTT.

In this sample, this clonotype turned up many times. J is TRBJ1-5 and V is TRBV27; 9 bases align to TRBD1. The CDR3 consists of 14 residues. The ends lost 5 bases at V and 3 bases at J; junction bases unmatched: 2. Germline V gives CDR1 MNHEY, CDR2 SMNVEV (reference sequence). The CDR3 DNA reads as TGTGCCAGCAGTGGACAGGGGATCAATCAGCCCCAGCATTTT. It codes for CASSGQGINQPQHF.

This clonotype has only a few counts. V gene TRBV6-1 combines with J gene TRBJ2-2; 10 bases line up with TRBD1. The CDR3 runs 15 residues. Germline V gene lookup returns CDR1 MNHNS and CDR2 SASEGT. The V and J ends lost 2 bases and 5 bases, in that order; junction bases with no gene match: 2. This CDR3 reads CASSEPGQGTGELFF. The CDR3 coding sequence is TGTGCCAGCAGTGAACCGGGACAGGGGACCGGGGAGCTGTTTTTT.

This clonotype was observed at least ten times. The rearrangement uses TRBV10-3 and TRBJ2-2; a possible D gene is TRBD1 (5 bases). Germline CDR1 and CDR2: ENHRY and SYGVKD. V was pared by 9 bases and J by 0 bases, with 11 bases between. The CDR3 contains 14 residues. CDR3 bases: TGTGCCATTCGACAGCTTCCGAACACCGGGGAGCTGTTTTTT. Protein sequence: CAIRQLPNTGELFF.

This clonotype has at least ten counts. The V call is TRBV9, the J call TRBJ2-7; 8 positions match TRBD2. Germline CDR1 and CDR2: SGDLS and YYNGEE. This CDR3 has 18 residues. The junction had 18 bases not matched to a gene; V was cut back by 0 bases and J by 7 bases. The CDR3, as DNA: TGTGCCAGCAGCGTAGCCCCAGCGAATAGCGGGGCGGCGGGTGAGCAGTACTTC. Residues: CASSVAPANSGAAGEQYF.

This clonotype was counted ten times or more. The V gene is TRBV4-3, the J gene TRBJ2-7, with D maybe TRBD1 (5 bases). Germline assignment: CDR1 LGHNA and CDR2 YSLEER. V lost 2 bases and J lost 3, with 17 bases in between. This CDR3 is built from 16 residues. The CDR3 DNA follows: TGCGCCAGCAGCCAAAGGTTCTTAGGGGTAGGCTACGAGCAGTACTTC. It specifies CASSQRFLGVGYEQYF.

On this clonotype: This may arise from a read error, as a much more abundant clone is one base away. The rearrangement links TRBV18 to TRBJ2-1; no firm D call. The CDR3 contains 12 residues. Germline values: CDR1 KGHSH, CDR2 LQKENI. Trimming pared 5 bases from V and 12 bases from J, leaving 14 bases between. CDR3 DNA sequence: TGTGCCAGCTCAGTAGTCGTTCATGGGCAGTTCTTC. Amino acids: CASSVVVHGQFF.

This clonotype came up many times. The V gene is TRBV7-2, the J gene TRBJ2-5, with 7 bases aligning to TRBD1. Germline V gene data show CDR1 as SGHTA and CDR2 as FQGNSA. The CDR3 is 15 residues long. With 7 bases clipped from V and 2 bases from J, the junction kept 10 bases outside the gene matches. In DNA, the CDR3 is TGTGCCAGCACCCGCTCACAGGGGAAACAAGAGACCCAGTACTTC. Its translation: CASTRSQGKQETQYF.